A single sample is the source of the 30 T cell receptor beta chains below, sequenced in a study of control samples from healthy donors and cancer patients. The protocol was immunoSEQ multiplex PCR, while the TCRdb copy is restricted to in-frame clones and leaves out a portion. This table holds 150,000 to 200,000 clones, about 90% found once. Sequencing was carried out using blood. All receptors derive from a woman between 40 and 55 years old in good health.

This clone was counted once. The chain carries TRBV5-1 and TRBJ1-2; 8 bases fit TRBD1. V shed 5 bases, J shed 6 bases, and the junction held 12 bases outside the gene matches. This CDR3 has 15 residues. Per germline, CDR1 SGHRS and CDR2 YFSETQ. Here the CDR3 DNA reads TGCGCCAGCAGTTCTACCGGGACAGGAGGAGATGGCTACACCTTC. It specifies CASSSTGTGGDGYTF.

The chain carries TRBV19 and TRBJ1-3, with D perhaps matching TRBD1 (6 bases). The germline V gene has CDR1 LNHDA and CDR2 SQIVND (reference sequence). V was shortened by 5 bases and J by 0 bases, with 8 bases between the two germline ends. CDR3 length: 14 residues. The CDR3 nucleotides are TGTGCCAGTAGTGACAGGCTCTCTGGAAACACCATATATTTT. It codes for CASSDRLSGNTIYF.

J is TRBJ1-2 and V is TRBV29-1; possible D gene TRBD1, 6 bases. The CDR3 runs to 11 residues. The germline V and J ends were trimmed by 3 bases and 7 bases, with 9 bases remaining between them. Per germline, CDR1 SQVTM and CDR2 ANQGSEA. CDR3 DNA sequence: TGCAGCGTTGAGTCAGGGGTTGGCTACACCTTC. Translation: CSVESGVGYTF.

This clone was counted between two and nine times. V is TRBV7-9 and J is TRBJ2-7; 7 bases fit TRBD1. Trimming cost V 4 bases and J 6 bases; bases outside gene matches: 6. CDR3 length equals 13 residues. Germline V CDR1 and CDR2: SEHNR, FQNEAQ (reference sequence). The CDR3 region has the DNA TGTGCCAGCAGCTCCCAGGGGGTAGGCGAGCAGTACTTC. Translating gives CASSSQGVGEQYF.

The V and J genes are TRBV5-6 and TRBJ1-3; D unresolved. Looked up from germline, CDR1 is SGHDT and CDR2 is YYEEEE. V was trimmed by 0 bases and J by 0 bases, leaving 13 bases between them. This CDR3 has 17 residues. The CDR3 DNA reads TGTGCCAGCAGCTTGGGGGTGGCGGTTAGCTCTGGAAACACCATATATTTT. It encodes CASSLGVAVSSGNTIYF.

The chain has TRBV20-1 and TRBJ1-1, with 8 bases identical to TRBD1. Looked up from germline, CDR1 is DFQATT and CDR2 is SNEGSKA (reference sequence). V gave up 3 bases and J gave up 0 bases; unmatched junction bases: 6. The CDR3 is 15 residues long. The CDR3 DNA reads TGCAGTGCTAGTAAGGGACAGGTGATGAACACTGAAGCTTTCTTT. Translated: CSASKGQVMNTEAFF.

The V call is TRBV7-6, the J call TRBJ1-1, with D unclear. The CDR3 totals 14 residues. Germline V gives CDR1 SGHVS, CDR2 FNYEAQ. Trimming shortened V by 1 base and J by 4 bases, and 10 bases separated the two germline ends. The DNA of the CDR3 is TGTGCCAGCAGCTTAGAACCGGTTGGCACTGAAGCTTTCTTT. The encoded protein is CASSLEPVGTEAFF.

The chain uses TRBV2 and TRBJ2-1, with D possibly matching TRBD1 (5 bases). The CDR3 runs 12 residues. The germline V gene has CDR1 SNHLY and CDR2 FYNNEI. V was cut by 8 bases and J by 4 bases, with 9 bases left in between. In DNA, the CDR3 is TGTGCCAGCGGGGCGCAGTACAATGAGCAGTTCTTC. It codes for CASGAQYNEQFF.

CDR3 loop: CASTLPGEKLFF. The CDR3 DNA reads TGTGCCAGCACCCTCCCGGGTGAAAAACTGTTTTTT. The chain carries TRBV7-8 and TRBJ1-4; D call uncertain. Germline loops: CDR1 SGHVS, CDR2 FQNEAQ. The V gene lost 7 bases and the J gene lost 7 bases, with 10 bases spanning the gap. CDR3 size: 12 residues.

The rearrangement uses TRBV18 and TRBJ2-2; D is possibly TRBD2 (7 bases). Germline values: CDR1 KGHSH, CDR2 LQKENI. Trimming shortened V by 3 bases and J by 6 bases, and 17 bases separated the two germline ends. This CDR3 has 16 residues. CDR3 residues: CASSPITGGLAGELFF. CDR3 sequence (DNA): TGTGCCAGCTCACCCATTACGGGGGGCTTAGCCGGGGAGCTGTTTTTT.

This sequence joins TRBV29-1 and TRBJ1-2; D remains ambiguous. CDR3 length: 11 amino acids. The V gene's germline CDR1 is SQVTM and CDR2 ANQGSEA. Trimming took off 3 bases at V and 8 bases at J, with 10 bases between the two ends. CDR3 nucleotides: TGCAGCGTTGATTTCCAGGAAGGCTACACCTTC. This encodes CSVDFQEGYTF.

The CDR3 is CASSKRGGPAETQYF. The CDR3, as DNA: TGTGCCAGTAGTAAAAGGGGAGGCCCCGCCGAAACGCAGTATTTT. The gene calls are TRBV19 and TRBJ2-3; tentatively, D is TRBD2 (6 bases). CDR3 length equals 15 residues. Germline loops: CDR1 LNHDA, CDR2 SQIVND (reference sequence). V was clipped by 4 bases and J by 9 bases, with 20 bases between them.

In this sample, this clone turned up a few times. The genes are TRBV18 and TRBJ2-1; D unclear. This CDR3 has 13 amino acids. Trimming shortened V by 2 bases and J by 10 bases, and 12 bases separated the two germline ends. Germline V gene data show CDR1 as KGHSH and CDR2 as LQKENI. This chain's CDR3 is CASSPAVVGEQFF. CDR3 in DNA: TGTGCCAGCTCACCAGCTGTAGTGGGGGAGCAGTTCTTC.

The chain employs TRBV14 and TRBJ1-6; TRBD1 is a possible D gene (5 bases). This CDR3 is 15 amino acids long. Trimming removed 1 base at V and 6 bases at J, with 10 bases between. Germline CDR1 is SGHDN and CDR2 is FVKESK. In nucleotides, the CDR3 is TGTGCCAGCAGCCAAGGCCGGACAAGTAATTCACCCCTCCACTTT. Translated: CASSQGRTSNSPLHF.

This clone was detected only once. This chain connects TRBV2 to TRBJ1-4, with a weak D call TRBD1 (5 bases). Germline V gene data show CDR1 as SNHLY and CDR2 as FYNNEI. CDR3 length: 16 residues. The V end lost 0 bases, the J end lost 7 bases, and 15 bases lay between the germline ends. The CDR3, as DNA: TGTGCCAGCAGTGAAGCGGTGGGGGGGGTAGGTGAAAAACTGTTTTTT. Amino acid sequence: CASSEAVGGVGEKLFF.

The gene calls are TRBV12-3 or TRBV12-4 and TRBJ1-2; D possibly corresponds to TRBD1 (5 bases). Between the trimmed V and J ends, which lost 6 bases and 3 bases, there was a span of 11 bases. The CDR3 covers 13 residues. In DNA form, the CDR3 reads TGTGCCAGCAGACCAGGGACTTACTATGGCTACACCTTC. It codes for CASRPGTYYGYTF.

V gene TRBV18 combines with J gene TRBJ2-5; D remains unclear. Trimming pared 1 base from V and 2 bases from J, leaving 8 bases between. The germline V gene has CDR1 KGHSH and CDR2 LQKENI. This CDR3 is built from 14 residues. CDR3 region: CASSPLNTQETQYF. DNA for the CDR3: TGTGCCAGCTCACCACTCAATACTCAAGAGACCCAGTACTTC. Full variable domain (missing parts from reference TRBV18 and TRBJ2-5): NAGVMQNPRHLVRRRGQEARLRCSPMKGHSHVYWYRQLPEEGLKFMVYLQKENIIDESGMPKERFSAEFPKEGPSILRIQQVVRGDSAAYFCASSPLNTQETQYFGPGTRLLVL.

V is TRBV6-5 and J is TRBJ2-1, with D perhaps matching TRBD1 or TRBD2 (5 bases each). V was shortened by 6 bases and J by 7 bases, with 16 bases between the two germline ends. The CDR3 has 14 residues. Germline assignment: CDR1 MNHEY and CDR2 SVGAGI. CDR3 coding DNA: TGTGCCAGCAGCTCTTGGGACGGTTCAAATGAGCAGTTCTTC. This sequence encodes CASSSWDGSNEQFF.

The sample holds a few counts of this clone. The rearrangement uses TRBV21-1 and TRBJ2-3; the table assigns TRBD2, which was not confirmed against the DNA. TRBV21-1 is classified as a pseudogene. This CDR3 spans 15 amino acids. The CDR3 loop reads CASSPSGARTDTQYF. The CDR3 nucleotides read TGTGCCAGCAGCCCAAGCGGGGCCCGCACAGATACGCAGTATTTT.

V and J are TRBV7-9 and TRBJ2-7; 7 positions match TRBD1. This CDR3 has 14 residues. CDR1 and CDR2 from the germline V gene are SEHNR and FQNEAQ (reference sequence). V shed 5 bases and J 2 bases; nucleotides not matched to a gene: 6. The CDR3: CASSLRDSPYEQYF. CDR3 nucleotides: TGTGCCAGCAGCCTGAGGGACAGTCCCTACGAGCAGTACTTC.

V usage is TRBV7-9 and J usage is TRBJ2-5; no reliable D call. This CDR3 has 13 residues. The germline V gene encodes CDR1 SEHNR and CDR2 FQNEAQ (reference sequence). Trimming pared 1 base from V and 5 bases from J, leaving 8 bases between. In nucleotides, the CDR3 is TGTGCCAGCAGCTTAGTGGGTAGTGAGACCCAGTACTTC. Its translation: CASSLVGSETQYF.

This chain uses TRBV5-1 with TRBJ1-2, with unresolved D. Germline V gives CDR1 SGHRS, CDR2 YFSETQ. The CDR3 sequence is 14 residues long. Trimming stripped 0 bases from V and 4 bases from J, with 10 bases between. This CDR3 reads CASSLALSGYGYTF. As DNA, the CDR3 is TGCGCCAGCAGCTTGGCTCTTTCCGGCTATGGCTACACCTTC.

This clone was observed a handful of times. This chain joins TRBV7-9 and TRBJ2-7, with D maybe TRBD1 (7 bases). The germline CDR1 and CDR2 sequences are SEHNR and FQNEAQ (reference sequence). Deletions cut 5 bases from V and 6 bases from J, with 14 bases between. The CDR3 spans 13 residues. The DNA for the CDR3 is TGTGCCAGCAGCCCCCCAGGGGGGCTCGAGCAGTACTTC. Translating it yields CASSPPGGLEQYF.

V gene TRBV19 combines with J gene TRBJ1-6; D not certain. V was trimmed by 0 bases and J by 7 bases, leaving 10 bases between them. There are 15 residues in the CDR3. The germline CDR1 and CDR2 sequences are LNHDA and SQIVND (reference sequence). The CDR3 DNA reads TGTGCCAGTAGTATAGATCTTAACGGAAATTCACCCCTCCACTTT. Translating it yields CASSIDLNGNSPLHF.

This chain joins TRBV18 and TRBJ1-2; D gene ambiguous. Trimming pared 3 bases from V and 8 bases from J, leaving 25 bases between. The CDR3 is made up of 17 amino acids. The germline V gene encodes CDR1 KGHSH and CDR2 LQKENI. CDR3 protein: CASSPPVDKSGPFGYTF. In nucleotides, the CDR3 is TGTGCCAGCTCACCCCCGGTTGATAAGTCAGGCCCCTTCGGCTACACCTTC.

V and J are TRBV14 and TRBJ1-2, with D possibly matching TRBD1 (5 bases). Germline CDR1 reads SGHDN; CDR2 reads FVKESK. The CDR3 consists of 13 residues. The V end lost 3 bases, the J end lost 7 bases, and 12 bases lay between the germline ends. Here the CDR3 reads CASSQGLRSGYTF. The CDR3 DNA follows: TGTGCCAGCAGCCAGGGGCTCCGGAGTGGCTACACCTTC. Looking up the rest from reference TRBV14 and TRBJ1-2 gives the full variable domain: EAGVTQFPSHSVIEKGQTVTLRCDPISGHDNLYWYRRVMGKEIKFLLHFVKESKQDESGMPNNRFLAERTGGTYSTLKVQPAELEDSGVYFCASSQGLRSGYTFGSGTRLTVV.

The chain joins TRBV7-9 to TRBJ2-7, with D possibly TRBD1 on 6 matching bases. This CDR3 spans 14 amino acids. Between the trimmed V and J ends, which lost 5 bases and 0 bases, there was a span of 11 bases. Germline V lookup: CDR1 SEHNR, CDR2 FQNEAQ (reference sequence). The CDR3 reads CASSLPGVSYEQYF. CDR3 DNA: TGTGCCAGCAGCCTCCCAGGGGTCTCCTACGAGCAGTACTTC. Full variable domain (missing parts from reference TRBV7-9 and TRBJ2-7): DTGVSQNPRHKITKRGQNVTFRCDPISEHNRLYWYRQTLGQGPEFLTYFQNEAQLEKSRLLSDRFSAERPKGSFSTLEIQRTEQGDSAMYLCASSLPGVSYEQYFGPGTRLTVT.

The chain links TRBV10-1 to TRBJ2-7, with 8 bases matching TRBD1. Germline CDR1 WNHNN, CDR2 SYGVQD (reference sequence). The CDR3 spans 12 residues. V shed 4 bases and J 6 bases; nucleotides not matched to a gene: 2. The CDR3 here is CASSGQGLEQYF. CDR3 sequence (DNA): TGCGCCAGCAGTGGACAGGGGCTCGAGCAGTACTTC.

The chain combines TRBV15 with TRBJ1-2; 10 bases agree with TRBD1. J lost 4 bases, V lost 3 bases, and 8 bases had no gene match. There are 16 residues in the CDR3. Germline CDR1 and CDR2: LNHNV and YYDKDF (reference sequence). The CDR3 spells CATSREPGDRGYGYTF. The CDR3 DNA sequence: TGTGCCACCAGCAGGGAACCTGGGGACAGGGGCTATGGCTACACCTTC. Looking up the rest from reference TRBV15 and TRBJ1-2 gives the full variable domain: DAMVIQNPRYQVTQFGKPVTLSCSQTLNHNVMYWYQQKSSQAPKLLFHYYDKDFNNEADTPDNFQSRRPNTSFCFLDIRSPGLGDTAMYLCATSREPGDRGYGYTFGSGTRLTVV.

V and J are TRBV5-1 and TRBJ2-2; no clear D. Trimming shortened V by 5 bases and J by 4 bases, and 12 bases separated the two germline ends. The CDR3 is 14 amino acids. The germline CDR1 and CDR2 sequences are SGHRS and YFSETQ. The CDR3 here is CASSPRGVTGELFF. CDR3 in DNA: TGCGCCAGCAGTCCCCGTGGGGTCACCGGGGAGCTGTTTTTT.